Listed here are 20 T cell receptor beta chains from one sample, sequenced in a study of T cell repertoires in cytomegalovirus infection. TCRdb reprocessed the reads via MiXCR and lists one record per CDR3 protein. The sample holds 130,000 or so distinct CDR3 sequences; 5.5% to 8% are singletons and the top ten take roughly 17%. Material for sequencing was PBMCs. All receptors come from a human donor in good health (CMV status not recorded). Some clones in this sample may be carry-over from other donors' samples.

This chain links TRBV5-4 with TRBJ2-5, with D tentatively TRBD1 (5 bases). This CDR3 region has 15 residues. CDR1 and CDR2 (germline): SGHNT, YYREEE (reference sequence). V gave up 4 bases and J gave up 2 bases, with 15 bases separating them. The CDR3 reads CASSPGNSRQETQYF. CDR3 DNA sequence: TGTGCCAGCAGCCCAGGGAACTCTCGACAAGAGACCCAGTACTTC.

The chain is built from TRBV19 and TRBJ1-2; 8 nucleotides match TRBD1. CDR1 is LNHDA, CDR2 SQIVND, per germline (reference sequence). The CDR3 contains 13 residues. The ends lost 6 bases at V and 8 bases at J; junction bases unmatched: 8. The CDR3 DNA is TGTGCCAGTAGACCGGACAGGGATGAGGGCTACACCTTC. Translation: CASRPDRDEGYTF.

This clonotype was seen many times. This chain connects TRBV6-2 or TRBV6-3 to TRBJ1-6; 8 bases agree with TRBD1. CDR3 length: 15 amino acids. With V trimmed by 6 bases and J by 8 bases, 9 bases remained unmatched. CDR1 MNHEY and CDR2 SVGEGT come from the germline V gene. In DNA, the CDR3 is TGTGCCAGCAGCACCCGGACAGGGCGATATTCACCCCTCCACTTT. Protein product: CASSTRTGRYSPLHF.

Concerning this clonotype itself: A much more abundant neighbour one base away suggests this may be a read error. The rearrangement links TRBV5-1 to TRBJ1-5, with 8 bases lining up with TRBD1. Germline V lookup: CDR1 SGHRS, CDR2 YFSETQ. The length of the CDR3 is 14 residues. CDR3 region: CASSSGGLDQLQHF. In DNA form, the CDR3 reads TGCGCCAGCAGTTCAGGGGGCTTGGATCAGCTCCAGCATTTT. The full variable domain, rest sourced from reference TRBV5-1 and TRBJ1-5, is KAGVTQTPRYLIKTRGQQVTLSCSPISGHRSVSWYQQTPGQGLQFLFEYFSETQRNKGNFPGRFSGRQFSNSRSEMNVSTLELGDSALYLCASSSGGLDQLQHFGDGTRLSIL.

This clonotype was observed many times. CDR3 in amino acids: CASSFARPYQPQHF. CDR3 nucleotide sequence: TGTGCCAGCAGTTTCGCTAGACCCTATCAGCCCCAGCATTTT. V gene TRBV28 combines with J gene TRBJ1-5, with D unresolved. Germline assignment: CDR1 MDHEN and CDR2 SYDVKM. The CDR3 loop spans 14 amino acids. V lost 3 bases to trimming and J lost 5 bases, with 11 bases between them.

This clonotype appeared many times. V gene TRBV7-6 combines with J gene TRBJ2-2, with TRBD1 matching over 9 bases. Trimming at V came to 2 bases and at J to 4 bases, leaving 8 bases not matched to a gene. The CDR3 has 17 residues. Germline CDR1 SGHVS, CDR2 FNYEAQ. The CDR3 DNA follows: TGTGCCAGCAGCTTACGCCCGGGACAGGGAATCACCGGGGAGCTGTTTTTT. Amino acid sequence: CASSLRPGQGITGELFF.

At least ten counts were recorded for this clonotype. V and J are TRBV6-2 or TRBV6-3 and TRBJ1-1, with 8 bases identical to TRBD1. Unmatched junction bases numbered 7, after V lost 5 bases and J lost 5 bases. From germline, CDR1 is MNHEY and CDR2 SVGEGT. This CDR3 has 14 amino acids. The CDR3 nucleotides are TGTGCCAGCAGTGCCCAGGGGGCGCAAACTGAAGCTTTCTTT. This translates into CASSAQGAQTEAFF.

The table lists this clonotype with a few counts. The chain combines TRBV11-2 with TRBJ2-3; D may match TRBD1 or TRBD2 (5 bases each). Trimming removed 5 bases at V and 8 bases at J, with 17 bases between. Germline V gene sequence: CDR1 SGHAT, CDR2 FQNNGV. This CDR3 is 14 amino acids long. CDR3 nucleotide sequence: TGTGCCAGCAGCCCCCTCTCCCAGGGAGCTACGCAGTATTTT. Amino acid sequence: CASSPLSQGATQYF.

In its sample, this clonotype was seen many times. The chain combines TRBV7-9 with TRBJ2-5, with D tentatively TRBD2 (5 bases). CDR1 and CDR2 (germline): SEHNR, FQNEAQ (reference sequence). V was shortened by 8 bases and J by 2 bases, with 12 bases between the two germline ends. The CDR3 runs 13 residues. In DNA, the CDR3 is TGTGCCAGCCACGGGGTGAGGCAAGAGACCCAGTACTTC. This encodes CASHGVRQETQYF.

The sample holds a few counts of this clonotype. The gene calls are TRBV4-3 and TRBJ1-5, with D hard to call. The ends were cut back, 1 base at V and 11 bases at J, with 12 bases in the middle. The CDR3 length is 13 residues. Germline V lookup: CDR1 LGHNA, CDR2 YSLEER. The CDR3 DNA follows: TGCGCCAGCAGCCAAGGTTTGGTTGGGACCCAGCATTTT. Residues: CASSQGLVGTQHF.

The chain combines TRBV6-1 with TRBJ2-5, with a weak D call TRBD1 (6 bases). This CDR3 region has 13 residues. Germline V gene sequence: CDR1 MNHNS, CDR2 SASEGT. The V and J ends lost 6 bases and 5 bases respectively, with 13 bases between them. CDR3 amino acids: CASRTGSRETQYF. The DNA of the CDR3 is TGTGCCAGCAGAACAGGGTCGAGGGAGACCCAGTACTTC.

Only a few counts were recorded for this clonotype. The chain is built from TRBV7-9 and TRBJ2-5; 9 positions match TRBD2. Germline assignment: CDR1 SEHNR and CDR2 FQNEAQ (reference sequence). The length of the CDR3 is 15 residues. V shed 1 base, J shed 5 bases, and the junction held 5 bases outside the gene matches. In DNA form, the CDR3 reads TGTGCCAGCAGCTTAGTCCTAGCGGGGTCGGAGACCCAGTACTTC. This translates into CASSLVLAGSETQYF. The full variable domain, with the rest looked up from reference TRBV7-9 and TRBJ2-5, is DTGVSQNPRHKITKRGQNVTFRCDPISEHNRLYWYRQTLGQGPEFLTYFQNEAQLEKSRLLSDRFSAERPKGSFSTLEIQRTEQGDSAMYLCASSLVLAGSETQYFGPGTRLLVL.

This clonotype has only a few counts. The chain uses TRBV29-1 and TRBJ2-3; a weak D match, TRBD2 (5 bases). V was cut by 6 bases and J by 1 base, with 17 bases left in between. CDR1 is SQVTM and CDR2 is ANQGSEA in the germline V gene. The length of the CDR3 is 15 residues. This CDR3 reads CSVGLLALRTDTQYF. DNA for the CDR3: TGCAGCGTCGGACTTTTGGCGCTCCGCACAGATACGCAGTATTTT.

This clonotype occurred many times. The chain is built from TRBV6-5 and TRBJ2-7; unclear D gene. Germline CDR1 is MNHEY and CDR2 is SVGAGI. The CDR3 contains 15 residues. V lost 0 bases and J lost 0, with 9 bases in between. This chain's CDR3 is CASSYSVQSSYEQYF. Written as DNA, the CDR3 is TGTGCCAGCAGTTACTCGGTCCAGAGCTCCTACGAGCAGTACTTC.

This clonotype was counted ten times or more. The chain combines TRBV28 with TRBJ2-7, with D hard to call. V was pared by 4 bases and J by 8 bases, with 9 bases between. Germline values: CDR1 MDHEN, CDR2 SYDVKM. This CDR3 region has 11 residues. The CDR3 sequence is CASSSRWQQYF. CDR3 sequence (DNA): TGTGCCAGCAGTTCAAGATGGCAGCAGTACTTC.

This clonotype has at least ten counts. J is TRBJ1-6 and V is TRBV28; D unresolved. V was cut by 11 bases and J by 7 bases, with 18 bases left in between. The germline V gene encodes CDR1 MDHEN and CDR2 SYDVKM. The CDR3 covers 14 residues. CDR3 bases: TGTGCCTCCGCCCCAAAGAGGTGGAATTCACCCCTCCACTTT. Translated, it gives CASAPKRWNSPLHF.

For this clonotype: The limits of the CDR3 on the DNA are not certain, so only TCRdb's listed CDR3 is given. This chain connects TRBV6-2 or TRBV6-3 to TRBJ1-6; no DNA check was done on the table's D call, TRBD1. Germline V CDR1 and CDR2: MNHEY, SVGEGT. The CDR3 totals 16 residues, both ends included. CDR3 sequence reads: CASSTSPGQVNSPLHF.

In this sample, this clonotype turned up many times. CDR3 bases: TGTGCCAGCAGCTTAGTTTGGCGGGGGCAAACAGATACGCAGTATTTT. It is translated as CASSLVWRGQTDTQYF. The J gene is TRBJ2-3, the V gene TRBV7-2, with D possibly matching TRBD2 (7 bases). Trimming took off 1 base at V and 3 bases at J, with 14 bases between the two ends. There are 16 residues in the CDR3. Germline V lookup: CDR1 SGHTA, CDR2 FQGNSA.

V is TRBV18 and J is TRBJ2-7; D uncertain. Per germline, CDR1 KGHSH and CDR2 LQKENI. Trimming removed 3 bases from V and 7 bases from J, with 22 bases in between. This CDR3 region has 16 residues. The CDR3 protein is CASSPLLRGPTLEQYF. DNA for the CDR3: TGTGCCAGCTCACCTCTTTTGAGAGGACCTACGTTGGAGCAGTACTTC.

This clonotype has at least ten counts. J is TRBJ1-5 and V is TRBV7-2; D may be TRBD1 (6 bases). CDR1 SGHTA and CDR2 FQGNSA come from the germline V gene. The CDR3 runs to 15 residues. V was shortened by 5 bases and J by 2 bases, with 13 bases between the two germline ends. Here the CDR3 DNA reads TGTGCCAGCAGCCCAAATTGGGGGCGCAATCAGCCCCAGCATTTT. This encodes CASSPNWGRNQPQHF. The full variable domain, with the rest looked up from reference TRBV7-2 and TRBJ1-5, is GAGVSQSPSNKVTEKGKDVELRCDPISGHTALYWYRQSLGQGLEFLIYFQGNSAPDKSGLPSDRFSAERTGGSVSTLTIQRTQQEDSAVYLCASSPNWGRNQPQHFGDGTRLSIL.